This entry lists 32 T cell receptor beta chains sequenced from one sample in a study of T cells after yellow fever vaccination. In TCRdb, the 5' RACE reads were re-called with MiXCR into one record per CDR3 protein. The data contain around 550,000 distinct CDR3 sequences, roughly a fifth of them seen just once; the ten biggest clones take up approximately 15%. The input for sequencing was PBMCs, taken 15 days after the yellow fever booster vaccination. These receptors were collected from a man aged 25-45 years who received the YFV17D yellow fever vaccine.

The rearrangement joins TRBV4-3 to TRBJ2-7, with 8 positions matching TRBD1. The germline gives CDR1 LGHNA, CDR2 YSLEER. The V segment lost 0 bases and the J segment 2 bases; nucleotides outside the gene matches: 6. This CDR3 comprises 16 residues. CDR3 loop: CASSQDTGTGTYEQYF. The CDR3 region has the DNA TGCGCCAGCAGCCAAGATACCGGGACAGGAACCTACGAGCAGTACTTC.

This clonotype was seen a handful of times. CDR3 nucleotides: TGTGCCAGCAGTGACTCGGAGGACATGCGTCGTTCACCCCTCCACTTT. Its translation is CASSDSEDMRRSPLHF. J is TRBJ1-6 and V is TRBV6-4; D might be TRBD1 (5 bases). The germline CDR1 and CDR2 sequences are MRHNA and SNTAGT. The CDR3 covers 16 residues. V lost 0 bases to trimming and J lost 9 bases, with 15 bases between them.

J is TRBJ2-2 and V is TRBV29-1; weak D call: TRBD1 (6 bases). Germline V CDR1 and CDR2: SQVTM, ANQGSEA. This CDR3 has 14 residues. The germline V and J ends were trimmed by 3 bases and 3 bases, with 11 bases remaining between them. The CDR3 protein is CSVDSAGDTGELFF. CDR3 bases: TGCAGCGTTGACTCGGCAGGGGACACCGGGGAGCTGTTTTTT.

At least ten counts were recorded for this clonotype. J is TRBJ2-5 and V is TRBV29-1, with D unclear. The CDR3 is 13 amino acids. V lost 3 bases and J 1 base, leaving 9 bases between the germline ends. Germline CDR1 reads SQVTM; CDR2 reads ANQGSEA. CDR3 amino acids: CSVDLVLQETQYF. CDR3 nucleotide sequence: TGCAGCGTTGATCTAGTGCTCCAAGAGACCCAGTACTTC.

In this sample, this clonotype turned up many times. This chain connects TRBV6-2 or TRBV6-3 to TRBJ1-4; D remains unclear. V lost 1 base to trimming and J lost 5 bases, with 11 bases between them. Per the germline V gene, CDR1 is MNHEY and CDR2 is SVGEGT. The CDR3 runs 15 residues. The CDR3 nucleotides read TGTGCCAGCAGTTACTTACCGGACGGGAATGAAAAACTGTTTTTT. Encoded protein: CASSYLPDGNEKLFF.

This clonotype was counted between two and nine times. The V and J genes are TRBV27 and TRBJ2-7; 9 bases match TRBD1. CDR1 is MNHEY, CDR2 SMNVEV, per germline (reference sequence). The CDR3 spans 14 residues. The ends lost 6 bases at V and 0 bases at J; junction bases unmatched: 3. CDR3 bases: TGTGCCAGCAGCTTGGACAGGGGCTCCTACGAGCAGTACTTC. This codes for CASSLDRGSYEQYF.

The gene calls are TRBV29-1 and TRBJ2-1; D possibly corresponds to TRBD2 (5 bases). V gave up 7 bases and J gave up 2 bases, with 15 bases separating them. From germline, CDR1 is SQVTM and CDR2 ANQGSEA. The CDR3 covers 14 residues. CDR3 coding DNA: TGCAGCGCAAGGACTCGAAAGGCCTACAATGAGCAGTTCTTC. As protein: CSARTRKAYNEQFF.

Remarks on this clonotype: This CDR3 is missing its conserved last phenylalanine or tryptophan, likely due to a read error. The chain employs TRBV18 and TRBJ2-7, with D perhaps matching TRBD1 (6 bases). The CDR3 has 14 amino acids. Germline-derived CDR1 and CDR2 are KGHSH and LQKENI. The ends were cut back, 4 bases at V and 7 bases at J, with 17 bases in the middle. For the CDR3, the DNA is TGTGCCAGCTCACGACAGGACGGAGTGGGAGAGCAGTACTCC. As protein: CASSRQDGVGEQYS.

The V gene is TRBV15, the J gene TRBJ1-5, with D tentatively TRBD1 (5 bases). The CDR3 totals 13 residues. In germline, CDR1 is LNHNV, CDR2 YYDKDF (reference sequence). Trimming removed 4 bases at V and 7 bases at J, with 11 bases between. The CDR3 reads CATSTGMGQPQHF. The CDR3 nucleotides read TGTGCCACCAGCACAGGGATGGGGCAGCCCCAGCATTTT.

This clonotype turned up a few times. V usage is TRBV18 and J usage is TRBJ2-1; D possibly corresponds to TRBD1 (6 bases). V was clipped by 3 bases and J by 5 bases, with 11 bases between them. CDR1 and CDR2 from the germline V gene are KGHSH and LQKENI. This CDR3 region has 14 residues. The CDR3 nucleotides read TGTGCCAGCTCACCGGGACAAGTCAACAATGAGCAGTTCTTC. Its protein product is CASSPGQVNNEQFF.

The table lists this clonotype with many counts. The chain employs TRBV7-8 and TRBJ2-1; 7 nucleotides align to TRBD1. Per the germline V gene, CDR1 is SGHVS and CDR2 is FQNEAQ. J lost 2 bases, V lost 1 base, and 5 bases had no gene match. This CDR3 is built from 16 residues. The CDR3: CASSLEAGGTYNEQFF. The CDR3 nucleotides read TGTGCCAGCAGCTTAGAGGCAGGGGGAACCTACAATGAGCAGTTCTTC. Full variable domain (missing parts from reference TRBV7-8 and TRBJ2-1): GAGVSQSPRYKVAKRGQDVALRCDPISGHVSLFWYQQALGQGPEFLTYFQNEAQLDKSGLPSDRFFAERPEGSVSTLKIQRTQQEDSAVYLCASSLEAGGTYNEQFFGPGTRLTVL.

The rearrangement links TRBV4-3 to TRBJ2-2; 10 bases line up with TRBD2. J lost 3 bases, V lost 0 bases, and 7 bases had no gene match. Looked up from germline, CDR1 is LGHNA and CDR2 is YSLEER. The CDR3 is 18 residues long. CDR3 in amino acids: CASSQDIGGLADTGELFF. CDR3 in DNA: TGCGCCAGCAGCCAAGATATAGGAGGACTAGCGGACACCGGGGAGCTGTTTTTT.

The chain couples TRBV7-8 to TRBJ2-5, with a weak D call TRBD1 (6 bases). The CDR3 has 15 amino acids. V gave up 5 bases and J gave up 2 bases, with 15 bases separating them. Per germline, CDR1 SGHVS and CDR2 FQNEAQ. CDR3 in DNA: TGTGCCAGCAGCCCACACGGACAGAGACAAGAGACCCAGTACTTC. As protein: CASSPHGQRQETQYF.

The CDR3 region has the DNA TGCAGCGTTGCTGTGGACGGGGAGACCCAGTACTTC. This encodes CSVAVDGETQYF. V and J are TRBV29-1 and TRBJ2-5; no clear D. CDR3 length: 12 residues. Germline V gives CDR1 SQVTM, CDR2 ANQGSEA. Trimming removed 4 bases from V and 5 bases from J, with 11 bases in between. Full variable domain (remainder filled in from reference TRBV29-1 and TRBJ2-5): SAVISQKPSRDICQRGTSLTIQCQVDSQVTMMFWYRQQPGQSLTLIATANQGSEATYESGFVIDKFPISRPNLTFSTLTVSNMSPEDSSIYLCSVAVDGETQYFGPGTRLLVL.

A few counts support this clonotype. In nucleotides, the CDR3 is TGCAGTGCTAGACGGCAGGGTGGCTACAATGAGCAGTTCTTC. It specifies CSARRQGGYNEQFF. The chain couples TRBV20-1 to TRBJ2-1; tentative D call: TRBD1 (5 bases). This CDR3 spans 14 amino acids. The V gene lost 2 bases and the J gene lost 3 bases, with 11 bases spanning the gap. Germline CDR1 DFQATT, CDR2 SNEGSKA (reference sequence).

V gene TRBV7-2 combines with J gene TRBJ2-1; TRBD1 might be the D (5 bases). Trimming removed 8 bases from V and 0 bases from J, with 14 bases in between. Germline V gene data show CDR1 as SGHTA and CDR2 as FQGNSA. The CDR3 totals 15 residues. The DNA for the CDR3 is TGTGCCAGCTCAAGGGGATCGAACTCCTACAATGAGCAGTTCTTC. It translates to CASSRGSNSYNEQFF.

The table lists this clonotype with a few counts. CDR3 protein: CSVEEHVNQPQHF. The CDR3 DNA reads TGCAGCGTTGAAGAGCATGTGAATCAGCCCCAGCATTTT. The rearrangement uses TRBV29-1 and TRBJ1-5; D uncertain. Trimming shortened V by 0 bases and J by 4 bases, and 7 bases separated the two germline ends. The germline V gene has CDR1 SQVTM and CDR2 ANQGSEA. The CDR3 contains 13 residues. The entire variable domain, with the rest obtained from reference TRBV29-1 and TRBJ1-5, is as follows: SAVISQKPSRDICQRGTSLTIQCQVDSQVTMMFWYRQQPGQSLTLIATANQGSEATYESGFVIDKFPISRPNLTFSTLTVSNMSPEDSSIYLCSVEEHVNQPQHFGDGTRLSIL.

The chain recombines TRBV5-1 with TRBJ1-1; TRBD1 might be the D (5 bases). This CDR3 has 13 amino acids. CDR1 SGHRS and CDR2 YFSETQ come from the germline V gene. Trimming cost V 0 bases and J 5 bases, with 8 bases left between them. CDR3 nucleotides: TGCGCCAGCAGCTTGGCCGAGGGGACTGAAGCTTTCTTT. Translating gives CASSLAEGTEAFF.

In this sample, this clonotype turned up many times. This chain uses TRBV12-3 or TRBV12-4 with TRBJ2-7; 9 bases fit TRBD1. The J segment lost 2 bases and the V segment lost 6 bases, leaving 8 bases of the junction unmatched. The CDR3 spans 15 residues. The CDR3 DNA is TGTGCCAGCAGCCATCATGGGACAGGGCCCTACGAGCAGTACTTC. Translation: CASSHHGTGPYEQYF.

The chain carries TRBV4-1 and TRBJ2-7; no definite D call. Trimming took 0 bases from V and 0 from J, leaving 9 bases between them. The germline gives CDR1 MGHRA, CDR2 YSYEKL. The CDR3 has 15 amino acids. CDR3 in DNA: TGCGCCAGCAGCCAAGACTTTAAGGGCTCCTACGAGCAGTACTTC. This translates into CASSQDFKGSYEQYF.

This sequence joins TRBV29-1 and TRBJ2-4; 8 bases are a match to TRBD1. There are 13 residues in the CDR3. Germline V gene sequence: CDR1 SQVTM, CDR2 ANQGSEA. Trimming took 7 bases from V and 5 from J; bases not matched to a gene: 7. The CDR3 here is CSGTSGGENIQYF. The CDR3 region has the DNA TGCAGCGGAACATCAGGGGGCGAAAACATTCAGTACTTC.

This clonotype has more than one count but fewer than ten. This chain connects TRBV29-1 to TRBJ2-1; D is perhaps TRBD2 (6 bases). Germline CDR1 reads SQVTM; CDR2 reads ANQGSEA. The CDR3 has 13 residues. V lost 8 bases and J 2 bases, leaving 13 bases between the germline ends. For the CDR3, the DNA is TGCAGCTTTAGCGGAGGCCCCTACAATGAGCAGTTCTTC. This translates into CSFSGGPYNEQFF.

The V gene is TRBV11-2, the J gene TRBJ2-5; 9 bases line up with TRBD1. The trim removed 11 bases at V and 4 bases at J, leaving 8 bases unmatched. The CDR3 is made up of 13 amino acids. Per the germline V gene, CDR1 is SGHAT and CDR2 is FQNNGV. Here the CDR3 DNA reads TGTGCCGTAAGGGACAGGGTCGGAGAGACCCAGTACTTC. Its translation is CAVRDRVGETQYF.

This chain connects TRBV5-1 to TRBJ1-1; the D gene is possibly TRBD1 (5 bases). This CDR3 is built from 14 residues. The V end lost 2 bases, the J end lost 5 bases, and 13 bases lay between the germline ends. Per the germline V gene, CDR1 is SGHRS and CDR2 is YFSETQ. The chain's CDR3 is CASSLQESRTEAFF. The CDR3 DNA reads TGCGCCAGCAGCTTACAGGAAAGTCGGACTGAAGCTTTCTTT. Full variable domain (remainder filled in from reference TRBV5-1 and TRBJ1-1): KAGVTQTPRYLIKTRGQQVTLSCSPISGHRSVSWYQQTPGQGLQFLFEYFSETQRNKGNFPGRFSGRQFSNSRSEMNVSTLELGDSALYLCASSLQESRTEAFFGQGTRLTVV.

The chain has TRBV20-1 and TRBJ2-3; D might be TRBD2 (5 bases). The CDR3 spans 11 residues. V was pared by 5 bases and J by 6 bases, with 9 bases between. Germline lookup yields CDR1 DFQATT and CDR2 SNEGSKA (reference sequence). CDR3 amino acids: CSAGAADTQYF. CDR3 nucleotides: TGCAGTGCTGGAGCGGCGGATACGCAGTATTTT.

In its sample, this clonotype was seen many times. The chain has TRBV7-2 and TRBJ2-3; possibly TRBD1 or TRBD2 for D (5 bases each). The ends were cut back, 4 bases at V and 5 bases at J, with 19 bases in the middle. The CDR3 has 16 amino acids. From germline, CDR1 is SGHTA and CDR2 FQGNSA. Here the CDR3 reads CASSWDGGSSRDTQYF. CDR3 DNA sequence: TGTGCCAGCAGCTGGGATGGGGGTTCATCCCGAGATACGCAGTATTTT.

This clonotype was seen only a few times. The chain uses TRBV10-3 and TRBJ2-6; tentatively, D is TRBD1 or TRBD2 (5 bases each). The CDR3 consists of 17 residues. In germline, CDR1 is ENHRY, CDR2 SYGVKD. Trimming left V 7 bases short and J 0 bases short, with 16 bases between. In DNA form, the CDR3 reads TGTGCCATCACAGTCGGGGACCTGGGCTCTGGGGCCAACGTCCTGACTTTC. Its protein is CAITVGDLGSGANVLTF.

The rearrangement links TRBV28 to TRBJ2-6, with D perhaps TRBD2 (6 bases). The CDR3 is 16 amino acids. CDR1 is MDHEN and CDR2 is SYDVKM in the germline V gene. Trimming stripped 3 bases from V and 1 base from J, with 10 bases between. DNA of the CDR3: TGTGCCAGCAGTTTTCACGGGAGATCTGGGGCCAACGTCCTGACTTTC. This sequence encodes CASSFHGRSGANVLTF.

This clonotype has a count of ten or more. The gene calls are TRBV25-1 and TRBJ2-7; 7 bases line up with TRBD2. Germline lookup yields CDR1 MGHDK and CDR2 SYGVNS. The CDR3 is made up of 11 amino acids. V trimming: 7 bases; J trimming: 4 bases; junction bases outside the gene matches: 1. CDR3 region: CASMGGYEQYF. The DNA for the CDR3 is TGTGCCAGCATGGGGGGGTACGAGCAGTACTTC.

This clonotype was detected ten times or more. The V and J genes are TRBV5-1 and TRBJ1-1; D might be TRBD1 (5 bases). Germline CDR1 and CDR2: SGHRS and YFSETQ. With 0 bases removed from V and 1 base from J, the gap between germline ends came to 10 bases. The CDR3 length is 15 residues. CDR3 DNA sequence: TGCGCCAGCAGCTTGGAAGGGACTCGGAACACTGAAGCTTTCTTT. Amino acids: CASSLEGTRNTEAFF.

The CDR3 sequence: CASSARLASSEQFF. The CDR3 DNA sequence: TGTGCCAGCAGTGCACGACTTGCGTCCTCTGAGCAGTTCTTC. This chain connects TRBV2 to TRBJ2-1; no reliable D call. The CDR3 is 14 amino acids. In germline, CDR1 is SNHLY, CDR2 FYNNEI. With 4 bases removed from V and 9 bases from J, the gap between germline ends came to 16 bases.

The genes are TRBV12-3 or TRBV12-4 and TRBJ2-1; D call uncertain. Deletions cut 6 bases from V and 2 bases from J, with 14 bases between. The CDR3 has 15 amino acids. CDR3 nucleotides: TGTGCCAGCAGCCGCAGGACGGAACCCTACAATGAGCAGTTCTTC. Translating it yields CASSRRTEPYNEQFF.